These T cell receptor beta chains were read from a single sample in a study of a mutant IDH1 vaccine in newly diagnosed glioma. Data came from immunoSEQ multiplex PCR; TCRdb stores just in-frame clones and leaves some out. The table shows around 85,000 clones, with 85% occurring only once. The antigens of these receptors remain unknown. Sequencing used PBMCs, obtained from a glioma patient whose treatment included an IDH1 peptide vaccine. These receptors all stem from a man aged 25-45 years with glioma. Some clones in this sample may be carry-over from other donors' samples. Both conserved end residues are part of each CDR3. The order of the fields is clone size, V gene, J gene, D gene, CDR3 protein, CDR3 DNA. The D gene is left open where the match is weak. Clone size is not always given. Where it is, it says once, few, many or a class for expanded clones.

NA	TRBV6-5	TRBJ2-2	NA	CASSYGPNTGELFF	TGTGCCAGCAGTTACGGCCCGAACACCGGGGAGCTGTTTTTT
NA	TRBV9	TRBJ1-1	NA	CASSKLQGSTEAFF	TGTGCCAGCAGCAAATTACAGGGTTCCACTGAAGCTTTCTTT
NA	TRBV30	TRBJ1-2	NA	CAWSGGRALYGYTF	TGTGCCTGGAGTGGAGGGCGTGCCCTCTATGGCTACACCTTC
many	TRBV7-2	TRBJ1-6	NA	CASSLASPPGRRSPLHF	TGTGCCAGCAGCTTAGCCTCTCCCCCGGGCAGGCGTTCACCCCTCCACTTT
NA	TRBV28	TRBJ1-1	NA	CASSLRGDVTEAFF	TGTGCCAGCAGTTTAAGAGGGGATGTCACTGAAGCTTTCTTT
NA	TRBV28	TRBJ2-7	NA	CASSLGGGPAYEQYF	TGTGCCAGCAGTTTAGGAGGAGGGCCGGCCTACGAGCAGTACTTC
NA	TRBV9	TRBJ2-1	TRBD2	CASSVTSGSNEQFF	TGTGCCAGCAGCGTAACGAGCGGGAGTAATGAGCAGTTCTTC
NA	TRBV28	TRBJ2-1	TRBD1	CASRYRGSHNEQFF	TGTGCCAGCAGATACAGGGGCAGCCACAATGAGCAGTTCTTC
NA	TRBV2	TRBJ2-1	NA	CAGQPEGNEQFF	TGTGCCGGCCAGCCCGAGGGCAATGAGCAGTTCTTC
NA	TRBV9	TRBJ2-2	NA	CASSVVGTTNTGELFF	TGTGCCAGCAGCGTAGTAGGGACCACGAACACCGGGGAGCTGTTTTTT
NA	TRBV30	TRBJ2-2	NA	CAWSVGLGTGELFF	TGTGCCTGGAGTGTAGGGTTAGGCACCGGGGAGCTGTTTTTT
once	TRBV30	TRBJ2-1	NA	CAWSVLREQFF	TGTGCCTGGAGTGTGTTGAGGGAGCAGTTCTTC
NA	TRBV6-5	TRBJ1-2	TRBD1	CASSYYDRAGYTF	TGTGCCAGCAGTTATTACGACAGGGCCGGCTACACCTTC
NA	TRBV7-6	TRBJ2-2	TRBD1	CASSRGTGTTGELFF	TGTGCCAGCAGCCGTGGGACAGGGACGACCGGGGAGCTGTTTTTT
NA	TRBV2	TRBJ2-7	NA	CASSGRQALGF	TGTGCCAGCAGTGGAAGACAGGCTTTGGGCTTC
once	TRBV9	TRBJ2-1	NA	CASSVGVEQFF	TGTGCCAGCAGCGTAGGGGTGGAGCAGTTCTTC
NA	TRBV29-1	TRBJ1-1	TRBD1	CSVGQGQLAFF	TGCAGCGTTGGACAGGGGCAATTAGCTTTCTTT
NA	TRBV7-2	TRBJ1-2	NA	CASSLMVRYGYTF	TGTGCCAGCAGCTTAATGGTTCGCTATGGCTACACCTTC
NA	TRBV27	TRBJ2-7	TRBD1	CASSLQQGREQYF	TGTGCCAGCAGCCTCCAACAGGGGCGAGAGCAGTACTTC
NA	TRBV29-1	TRBJ1-2	NA	CSVPGYTF	TGCAGCGTTCCTGGCTACACCTTC
NA	TRBV4-2	TRBJ1-5	NA	CASSPRTRPNQPQHF	TGTGCCAGCAGCCCCAGAACTCGCCCTAATCAGCCCCAGCATTTT
few	TRBV19	TRBJ2-7	NA	CASSPELAKSSYEQYF	TGTGCCAGTAGCCCTGAACTAGCAAAAAGCTCCTACGAGCAGTACTTC
many	TRBV7-6	TRBJ1-1	NA	CASSYIETTEAFF	TGTGCCAGCAGCTATATAGAGACTACTGAAGCTTTCTTT
NA	TRBV11-2	TRBJ2-5	NA	CASRSLGPVETQYF	TGTGCCAGCAGGTCCCTAGGGCCGGTCGAGACCCAGTACTTC
NA	TRBV6-6	TRBJ1-1	TRBD1	CSSSYPDRLTEAFF	TGTTCCAGCAGTTACCCGGACAGGCTCACTGAAGCTTTCTTT
few	TRBV4-3	TRBJ1-2	TRBD1	CASSAQGARGGYTF	TGCGCCAGCAGCGCCCAGGGGGCGCGGGGTGGCTACACCTTC
few	TRBV19	TRBJ1-2	NA	CASSPSQGLYGYTF	TGTGCCAGTAGCCCCAGCCAGGGCCTCTATGGCTACACCTTC
NA	TRBV28	TRBJ2-3	TRBD2	CASSMVSGASTDTQYF	TGTGCCAGCAGTATGGTCAGCGGGGCGAGCACAGATACGCAGTATTTT
NA	TRBV5-1	TRBJ2-6	TRBD1	CASSGPGTGSGANVLTF	TGCGCCAGCAGCGGTCCCGGGACAGGCTCTGGGGCCAACGTCCTGACTTTC
NA	TRBV7-2	TRBJ2-2	NA	CASSAYRVTGELFF	TGTGCCAGCAGCGCCTACAGAGTCACCGGGGAGCTGTTTTTT
NA	TRBV6-5	TRBJ2-2	NA	CASSYSALAGELFF	TGTGCCAGCAGTTACTCGGCTCTAGCCGGGGAGCTGTTTTTT
NA	TRBV7-9	TRBJ2-3	NA	CASSSFGTLDTQYF	TGTGCCAGCAGCTCCTTTGGGACTCTAGATACGCAGTATTTT
NA	TRBV27	TRBJ2-1	NA	CASSSQKAPLNEQFF	TGTGCCAGCAGCTCACAAAAAGCCCCTCTCAATGAGCAGTTCTTC
NA	TRBV6-5	TRBJ2-7	TRBD1	CASGTGVLYEQYF	TGTGCCAGCGGGACAGGGGTCCTCTACGAGCAGTACTTC
NA	TRBV7-2	TRBJ1-1	NA	CASSSLILDGNTEAFF	TGTGCCAGCAGCTCCCTAATCTTAGACGGGAACACTGAAGCTTTCTTT
NA	TRBV11-2	TRBJ2-7	TRBD1	CASSISTGGVEQYF	TGTGCCAGCAGCATCTCGACAGGGGGAGTCGAGCAGTACTTC
NA	TRBV4-3	TRBJ1-2	TRBD1	CASSQEDSRQGGYYGYTF	TGCGCCAGCAGCCAAGAAGACTCACGACAGGGGGGTTACTATGGCTACACCTTC
NA	TRBV5-1	TRBJ2-7	NA	CASRQGHTNYEQYF	TGCGCCAGCAGACAGGGACATACTAACTACGAGCAGTACTTC
NA	TRBV4-1	TRBJ1-1	NA	CASSQDRVPNTEAFF	TGCGCCAGCAGCCAAGATAGGGTACCGAACACTGAAGCTTTCTTT
NA	TRBV6-4	TRBJ2-2	TRBD2	CASSQREGQGGELFF	TGTGCCAGCAGCCAGCGGGAGGGCCAAGGCGGGGAGCTGTTTTTT
NA	TRBV9	TRBJ2-7	TRBD1	CASSTSGTGGYEQYF	TGTGCCAGCAGCACCTCCGGGACAGGGGGGTACGAGCAGTACTTC
NA	TRBV5-8	TRBJ2-5	TRBD2	CASSLELAGEETQYF	TGTGCCAGCAGCTTGGAGCTAGCGGGAGAAGAGACCCAGTACTTC
NA	TRBV9	TRBJ1-6	TRBD1	CASSVDGGGSPLHF	TGTGCCAGCAGCGTAGACGGAGGGGGCTCACCCCTCCACTTT
NA	TRBV28	TRBJ1-1	TRBD1	CASPPNDRAPRWTEAFF	TGTGCCAGCCCTCCAAACGACAGGGCCCCCCGGTGGACTGAAGCTTTCTTT
NA	TRBV27	TRBJ2-5	TRBD1	CASSWRRGQGQETQYF	TGTGCCAGCAGTTGGCGCAGGGGGCAGGGGCAAGAGACCCAGTACTTC
NA	TRBV28	TRBJ1-2	TRBD1	CASSSGQGGNYGYTF	TGTGCCAGCAGTTCAGGACAGGGGGGAAACTATGGCTACACCTTC
NA	TRBV5-4	TRBJ1-6	NA	CASTPDPFGSYNSPLHF	TGTGCCAGCACCCCGGACCCCTTCGGCTCCTATAATTCACCCCTCCACTTT
NA	TRBV6-1	TRBJ2-7	NA	CASSEGPAESSYEQYF	TGTGCCAGCAGTGAAGGGCCGGCCGAATCCTCCTACGAGCAGTACTTC
NA	TRBV21-1	TRBJ2-1	NA	CASSKCRQNYNEQFF	TGTGCCAGCAGCAAATGTCGACAGAATTACAATGAGCAGTTCTTC
NA	TRBV25-1	TRBJ2-3	NA	CASSVGLNGQPTDTQYF	TGTGCCAGCAGTGTAGGGCTTAATGGCCAACCCACAGATACGCAGTATTTT
NA	TRBV7-6	TRBJ2-7	NA	CASSPVYNSYEQYF	TGTGCCAGCAGCCCGGTATACAACTCCTACGAGCAGTACTTC
NA	TRBV7-9	TRBJ1-5	NA	CASSLGGESNQPQHF	TGTGCCAGCAGCTTAGGAGGGGAAAGCAATCAGCCCCAGCATTTT
once	TRBV7-3	TRBJ2-5	NA	CASSPGTQGETQYF	TGTGCCAGCAGCCCTGGGACACAGGGAGAGACCCAGTACTTC
NA	TRBV5-1	TRBJ2-7	TRBD2	CASSLGGTSGRALKEQYF	TGCGCCAGCAGCTTGGGAGGGACTAGCGGGAGGGCCCTGAAAGAGCAGTACTTC
few	TRBV7-3	TRBJ1-2	NA	CASSFAGASGYGYTF	TGTGCCAGCAGCTTCGCAGGGGCCTCCGGCTATGGCTACACCTTC
NA	TRBV7-6	TRBJ1-1	NA	CASSLGLEMNTEAFF	TGTGCCAGCAGCTTAGGTTTGGAAATGAACACTGAAGCTTTCTTT
NA	TRBV5-8	TRBJ1-1	NA	CASSHRDTEAFF	TGTGCCAGCAGCCACCGGGACACTGAAGCTTTCTTT
once	TRBV7-2	TRBJ2-7	TRBD2	CASSFRGGSDEQYF	TGTGCCAGCAGCTTCCGCGGGGGGAGCGACGAGCAGTACTTC